One sample yielded the 29 T cell receptor beta chains listed below, sequenced in a study of cytotoxic CD8 clonotypes in ibrutinib-treated CLL. Some clones are missing from TCRdb's copy, which holds only in-frame ones; the method was immunoSEQ multiplex PCR. There are about 250,000 clones in the sample; 60% to 75% occur only once, and just over 15% lies in the top ten. The sequences come from PBMCs, collected after 24 months of ibrutinib treatment. These TCRs come from a human donor with chronic lymphocytic leukemia.

DNA of the CDR3: TGTGCCTTCCTAGCTACGGAGACCCAGTACTTC. Amino acid sequence: CAFLATETQYF. The J gene is TRBJ2-5, the V gene TRBV30, with a weak D call TRBD2 (5 bases). From germline, CDR1 is GTSNPN and CDR2 SVGIG (reference sequence). The CDR3 covers 11 residues. V dropped 7 bases and J dropped 5 bases, with 11 bases sitting between them.

The chain employs TRBV9 and TRBJ2-3; 8 nucleotides line up with TRBD1. Germline V lookup: CDR1 SGDLS, CDR2 YYNGEE. CDR3 size: 15 residues. J gave up 2 bases and V 3 bases, and 5 bases lay outside the gene matches. Written as DNA, the CDR3 is TGTGCCAGCAGCGCCGAGGACAGGGCCACAGATACGCAGTATTTT. Translating gives CASSAEDRATDTQYF.

The V and J genes are TRBV27 and TRBJ2-1; D not resolved. V was pared by 5 bases and J by 2 bases, with 7 bases between. CDR1 is MNHEY, CDR2 SMNVEV, per germline (reference sequence). CDR3 length: 13 amino acids. CDR3 amino acids: CASSLGTYNEQFF. The CDR3 bases are TGTGCCAGCAGTCTCGGAACCTACAATGAGCAGTTCTTC.

The V gene is TRBV19, the J gene TRBJ2-3, with TRBD2 identical over 9 bases. Trimming removed 7 bases from V and 4 bases from J; junction bases left unmatched: 6. Germline V CDR1 and CDR2: LNHDA, SQIVND (reference sequence). This CDR3 is 14 amino acids long. CDR3 residues: CASTSSGAADTQYF. The CDR3, as DNA: TGTGCCAGTACCTCTAGCGGGGCGGCAGATACGCAGTATTTT.

V usage is TRBV7-9 and J usage is TRBJ2-5; TRBD2 matches 8 bases. Germline loops: CDR1 SEHNR, CDR2 FQNEAQ (reference sequence). The CDR3 loop spans 14 amino acids. V gave up 5 bases and J gave up 5 bases; unmatched junction bases: 7. CDR3: CASSPPSGSETQYF. The CDR3 bases are TGTGCCAGCAGCCCCCCAAGCGGGAGCGAGACCCAGTACTTC.

The J gene is TRBJ2-7, the V gene TRBV27; unclear D gene. Between the trimmed V and J ends, which lost 5 bases and 0 bases, there was a span of 17 bases. The germline V gene has CDR1 MNHEY and CDR2 SMNVEV (reference sequence). This CDR3 is 16 amino acids long. The CDR3 nucleotides are TGTGCCAGCAGTCCTACCTATTCTGGCGTCTCCTACGAGCAGTACTTC. Its translation: CASSPTYSGVSYEQYF.

The chain carries TRBV7-2 and TRBJ1-5, with D possibly being TRBD1 (5 bases). Germline loops: CDR1 SGHTA, CDR2 FQGNSA. Trimming left V 3 bases short and J 3 bases short, with 15 bases between. This CDR3 comprises 16 residues. Written as DNA, the CDR3 is TGTGCCAGCAGCTTGGGATGGGGGGAGCACAATCAGCCCCAGCATTTT. This translates into CASSLGWGEHNQPQHF.

The rearrangement uses TRBV29-1 and TRBJ1-3; tentative D call: TRBD1 (5 bases). Trimming removed 7 bases from V and 5 bases from J, with 15 bases in between. Looked up from germline, CDR1 is SQVTM and CDR2 is ANQGSEA. The CDR3 is made up of 13 amino acids. The CDR3 nucleotides read TGCAGCGGTAGGGACGTCGATCGAAACACCATATATTTT. Its protein is CSGRDVDRNTIYF.

This chain uses TRBV6-5 with TRBJ1-5; a possible D gene is TRBD1 (5 bases). From germline, CDR1 is MNHEY and CDR2 SVGAGI. Trimming left V 10 bases short and J 1 base short, with 14 bases between. This CDR3 has 14 amino acids. In nucleotides, the CDR3 is TGTGCCACCAAGGGGCCACAGAGCAATCAGCCCCAGCATTTT. This gives the protein CATKGPQSNQPQHF.

The V gene is TRBV7-3, the J gene TRBJ2-2; D remains unclear. V lost 2 bases, J lost 5 bases, and 9 bases lay in between. This CDR3 comprises 14 residues. The germline V gene encodes CDR1 SGHTA and CDR2 FQGTGA. The CDR3 loop is CASSLGLGTGELFF. CDR3 coding DNA: TGTGCCAGCAGCTTAGGGCTAGGGACCGGGGAGCTGTTTTTT.

V is TRBV9 and J is TRBJ2-2; maybe TRBD1 (6 bases). Trimming left V 2 bases short and J 1 base short, with 12 bases between. The CDR3 runs to 16 residues. CDR1 and CDR2 from the germline V gene are SGDLS and YYNGEE. Here the CDR3 reads CASSVSSGVNTGELFF. CDR3 nucleotides: TGTGCCAGCAGCGTGAGCTCAGGGGTGAACACCGGGGAGCTGTTTTTT. The entire variable domain, with the rest obtained from reference TRBV9 and TRBJ2-2, is as follows: DSGVTQTPKHLITATGQRVTLRCSPRSGDLSVYWYQQSLDQGLQFLIQYYNGEERAKGNILERFSAQQFPDLHSELNLSSLELGDSALYFCASSVSSGVNTGELFFGEGSRLTVL.

This sequence joins TRBV5-1 and TRBJ2-7; D may correspond to TRBD1 or TRBD2 (5 bases each). Germline CDR1 and CDR2: SGHRS and YFSETQ. The V end was cut by 0 bases, the J end by 2 bases, with 12 bases between. This CDR3 is built from 15 residues. The CDR3 DNA follows: TGCGCCAGCAGCTTGGGGGGGACCACGACCTACGAGCAGTACTTC. Its translation is CASSLGGTTTYEQYF.

The count of this clone is one. The rearrangement links TRBV5-1 to TRBJ2-7; 7 positions match TRBD1. Germline V gene lookup returns CDR1 SGHRS and CDR2 YFSETQ. With V trimmed by 5 bases and J by 7 bases, 3 bases remained unmatched. The length of the CDR3 is 11 residues. CDR3 sequence reads: CASRGQFEQYF. CDR3 DNA sequence: TGCGCCAGCAGGGGACAGTTTGAGCAGTACTTC. Full variable domain (rest looked up from reference TRBV5-1 and TRBJ2-7): KAGVTQTPRYLIKTRGQQVTLSCSPISGHRSVSWYQQTPGQGLQFLFEYFSETQRNKGNFPGRFSGRQFSNSRSEMNVSTLELGDSALYLCASRGQFEQYFGPGTRLTVT.

The gene calls are TRBV29-1 and TRBJ2-7; D possibly corresponds to TRBD1 (5 bases). The V end lost 4 bases, the J end lost 1 base, and 8 bases lay between the germline ends. The CDR3 contains 12 residues. CDR1 and CDR2 (germline): SQVTM, ANQGSEA. The CDR3 loop reads CSVGSGSYEQYF. For the CDR3, the DNA is TGCAGCGTTGGTTCAGGGTCCTACGAGCAGTACTTC.

The chain couples TRBV19 to TRBJ2-1; no clear D gene. Trimming stripped 3 bases from V and 5 bases from J, with 17 bases between. The CDR3 totals 16 residues. CDR1 and CDR2 from the germline V gene are LNHDA and SQIVND (reference sequence). The CDR3 region is CASSIYSQEPHNEQFF. The DNA of the CDR3 is TGTGCCAGTAGTATTTATTCCCAGGAGCCCCACAATGAGCAGTTCTTC.

CDR3 protein: CASSYKREGPLAKNIQYF. DNA of the CDR3: TGTGCCAGCAGCTATAAACGGGAGGGCCCGCTAGCCAAAAACATTCAGTACTTC. The V and J genes are TRBV11-2 and TRBJ2-4; 8 positions agree with TRBD2. The J segment lost 0 bases and the V segment lost 4 bases, leaving 11 bases of the junction unmatched. The germline CDR1 and CDR2 sequences are SGHAT and FQNNGV. This CDR3 region has 18 residues.

This clone was observed a handful of times. The V gene is TRBV14, the J gene TRBJ2-7; D perhaps matches TRBD1 (7 bases). The CDR3 has 13 residues. V was cut by 0 bases and J by 6 bases, with 9 bases left in between. CDR1 is SGHDN, CDR2 FVKESK, per germline. This CDR3 is CASSQDQGGEQYF. Written as DNA, the CDR3 is TGTGCCAGCAGCCAAGATCAGGGGGGCGAGCAGTACTTC.

The sample holds a few counts of this clone. J is TRBJ2-2 and V is TRBV19; a possible D gene is TRBD2 (6 bases). This CDR3 has 11 residues. Trimming cost V 6 bases and J 13 bases, with 12 bases left between them. Germline V gene data show CDR1 as LNHDA and CDR2 as SQIVND (reference sequence). The CDR3 spells CASSAGLWLFF. For the CDR3, the DNA is TGTGCCAGTAGCGCGGGACTCTGGCTGTTTTTT. Combining the CDR3 with reference TRBV19 and TRBJ2-2 gives the whole variable domain DGGITQSPKYLFRKEGQNVTLSCEQNLNHDAMYWYRQDPGQGLRLIYYSQIVNDFQKGDIAEGYSVSREKKESFPLTVTSAQKNPTAFYLCASSAGLWLFFGEGSRLTVL.

Notes on this clone: One end of the junction varies from germline; a read error may be responsible. This chain links TRBV2 with TRBJ2-7; D is undetermined. This CDR3 has 9 residues. Germline V gene lookup returns CDR1 SNHLY and CDR2 FYNNEI. The CDR3 is CASGSRKRF. The CDR3 nucleotides read TGTGCCAGCGGATCAAGGAAGAGGTTC.

This sequence joins TRBV6-1 and TRBJ2-3; TRBD1 matches 7 bases. Germline assignment: CDR1 MNHNS and CDR2 SASEGT. Trimming at V came to 6 bases and at J to 2 bases, leaving 2 bases not matched to a gene. The CDR3 loop spans 13 amino acids. The CDR3: CASRGQLTDTQYF. As DNA, the CDR3 is TGTGCCAGCAGGGGACAGCTCACAGATACGCAGTATTTT.

The rearrangement links TRBV14 to TRBJ1-1, with 9 bases aligning to TRBD1. The CDR3 length is 16 residues. The germline CDR1 and CDR2 sequences are SGHDN and FVKESK. V trimming: 4 bases; J trimming: 9 bases; junction bases outside the gene matches: 15. CDR3 DNA: TGTGCCAGCAGCCGATCCGGGACAGGGAATGAGGGGAAAGCTTTCTTT. Translated, it gives CASSRSGTGNEGKAFF.

The DNA of the CDR3 is TGTGCCAGCAGCTTGGCCCTAGCGGGGGTTGAGCAGTACTTC. It translates to CASSLALAGVEQYF. The J gene is TRBJ2-7, the V gene TRBV5-5, with TRBD2 matching 10 bases. The length of the CDR3 is 14 residues. The V gene end was trimmed by 0 bases and the J gene end by 7 bases; junction bases not matched to a gene: 4. Germline CDR1 and CDR2: SGHKS and YYEKEE (reference sequence).

The rearrangement joins TRBV7-2 to TRBJ2-3; D is perhaps TRBD1 (5 bases). Between the trimmed V and J ends, which lost 5 bases and 2 bases, there was a span of 23 bases. Germline CDR1 SGHTA, CDR2 FQGNSA. This CDR3 has 18 residues. The CDR3 coding sequence is TGTGCCAGCAGCGGACCGACAGTTCAACCAACGACCACAGATACGCAGTATTTT. Amino acids: CASSGPTVQPTTTDTQYF.

The chain is built from TRBV9 and TRBJ2-7; D possibly matches TRBD1 or TRBD2 (6 bases each). The CDR3 extends over 16 amino acids. V was trimmed by 1 base and J by 6 bases, leaving 20 bases between them. CDR1 is SGDLS, CDR2 YYNGEE, per germline. CDR3 coding DNA: TGTGCCAGCAGCGTATTACCGGGGGCAGATCTAGTCGAGCAGTACTTC. Translating it yields CASSVLPGADLVEQYF.

The J gene is TRBJ1-1, the V gene TRBV19; D not resolved. CDR3 length: 16 amino acids. Germline V gives CDR1 LNHDA, CDR2 SQIVND (reference sequence). The V gene lost 1 base and the J gene lost 3 bases, with 15 bases spanning the gap. The CDR3: CASSIGGPSSHTEAFF. The CDR3 DNA reads TGTGCCAGTAGTATAGGAGGCCCATCCAGCCACACTGAAGCTTTCTTT.

The V gene is TRBV27, the J gene TRBJ2-3; TRBD1 aligns across 7 bases. The CDR3 loop spans 15 amino acids. Germline V gene lookup returns CDR1 MNHEY and CDR2 SMNVEV (reference sequence). Losses at the gene ends were 2 bases for V and 0 bases for J; bases not matched to a gene: 2. CDR3 sequence reads: CASSLEDRSTDTQYF. In nucleotides, the CDR3 is TGTGCCAGCAGTTTAGAGGACAGGAGCACAGATACGCAGTATTTT.

The V gene is TRBV19, the J gene TRBJ1-2; a weak D match, TRBD1 (5 bases). CDR1 is LNHDA, CDR2 SQIVND, per germline (reference sequence). Trimming left V 5 bases short and J 6 bases short, with 10 bases between. CDR3 size: 12 residues. The CDR3 protein is CASSPDRDGYTF. In nucleotides, the CDR3 is TGTGCCAGTAGTCCAGACAGAGATGGCTACACCTTC.

A note on this clone: Other DNA sequences in the sample encode the same CDR3. The chain recombines TRBV30 with TRBJ2-1; no clear D gene. Germline CDR1 reads GTSNPN; CDR2 reads SVGIG (reference sequence). Trimming removed 3 bases from V and 4 bases from J, with 4 bases in between. This CDR3 has 11 amino acids. CDR3 protein: CAWSVYNEQFF. As DNA, the CDR3 is TGTGCCTGGAGCGTATACAATGAGCAGTTCTTC.

V and J are TRBV9 and TRBJ1-1, with 11 nucleotides matching TRBD1. CDR3 length equals 15 residues. CDR1 is SGDLS and CDR2 is YYNGEE in the germline V gene. J gave up 4 bases and V 4 bases, and 6 bases lay outside the gene matches. The CDR3 region has the DNA TGTGCCAGCAGCACTGGGACAGGGGGTATCACTGAAGCTTTCTTT. Its translation is CASSTGTGGITEAFF. Full variable domain (remainder filled in from reference TRBV9 and TRBJ1-1): DSGVTQTPKHLITATGQRVTLRCSPRSGDLSVYWYQQSLDQGLQFLIQYYNGEERAKGNILERFSAQQFPDLHSELNLSSLELGDSALYFCASSTGTGGITEAFFGQGTRLTVV.